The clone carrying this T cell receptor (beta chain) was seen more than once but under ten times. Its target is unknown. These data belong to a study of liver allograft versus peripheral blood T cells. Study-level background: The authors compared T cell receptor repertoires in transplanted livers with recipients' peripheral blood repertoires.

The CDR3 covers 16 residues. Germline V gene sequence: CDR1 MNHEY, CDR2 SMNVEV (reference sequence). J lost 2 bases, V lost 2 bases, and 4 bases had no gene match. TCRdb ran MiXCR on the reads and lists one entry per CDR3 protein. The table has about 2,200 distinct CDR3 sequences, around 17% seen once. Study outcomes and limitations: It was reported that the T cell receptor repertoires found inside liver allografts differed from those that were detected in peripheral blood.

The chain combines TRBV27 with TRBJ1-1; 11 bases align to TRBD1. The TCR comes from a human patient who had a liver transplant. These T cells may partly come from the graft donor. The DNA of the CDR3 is TGTGCCAGCAGTTTAGGGACAGGGGGACTCAACACTGAAGCTTTCTTT. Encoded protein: CASSLGTGGLNTEAFF.